The entry that follows covers one T cell receptor beta chain sequence. PCR used 60 Vbeta primers and 13 Jbeta primers. Here immunoSEQ multiplex PCR was the method, and the copy in TCRdb shows in-frame clones only, minus some. Here the sample spans 100,000 to 150,000 clones, 70% to 85% being singletons. These data belong to a study of cytomegalovirus exposure and HLA in healthy donors. This CDR3 contains 14 residues. Germline V gives CDR1 PRHDT, CDR2 FYEKMQ (reference sequence). V was clipped by 4 bases and J by 3 bases, with 13 bases between them. The material sequenced was PBMCs. The genes are TRBV13 and TRBJ2-7; D might be TRBD1 (6 bases). This TCR came from a man aged 35 to 55 in good health and CMV-seropositive. In nucleotides, the CDR3 is TGTGCCAGCAGCTCCCGGGACACCTACTACGAGCAGTACTTC. Protein sequence: CASSSRDTYYEQYF. The full variable domain, its missing parts supplied by reference TRBV13 and TRBJ2-7, is AAGVIQSPRHLIKEKRETATLKCYPIPRHDTVYWYQQGPGQDPQFLISFYEKMQSDKGSIPDRFSAQQFSDYHSELNMSSLELGDSALYFCASSSRDTYYEQYFGPGTRLTVT.